This is a list of T cell receptor beta chains from one sample in a study of T cells in Graves' hyperthyroidism and ophthalmopathy. TCRdb reprocessed the multiplex PCR reads with MiXCR, giving one entry per CDR3 protein. The sample holds approximately 600,000 distinct CDR3 sequences, roughly 13% seen once. Source material: blood. The receptors stem from a woman aged 25-40 years with Graves' hyperthyroidism that later progressed to Graves' ophthalmopathy. CDR3s include the opening cysteine and the closing phenylalanine or tryptophan. Each record gives: J gene, D gene, clone size, V gene, CDR3 protein, CDR3 DNA. The D gene is left open where the match is weak. For some rows the clone size is stated as once, few or many, or as a class when expanded; others skip it.

TRBJ1-1,-,many,TRBV10-3,CAIRGPGQDTEAFF,TGTGCCATCAGGGGCCCAGGTCAGGACACTGAAGCTTTCTTT
TRBJ1-1,TRBD1,many,TRBV20-1,CSARDGTGGTEAFF,TGCAGTGCTAGAGACGGGACAGGGGGGACTGAAGCTTTCTTT
TRBJ2-1,TRBD2,many,TRBV2,CASSGGNSGRSEQFF,TGTGCCAGCAGTGGAGGGAATAGCGGGAGGAGTGAGCAGTTCTTC
TRBJ2-5,-,many,TRBV5-6,CASSRWETQYF,TGTGCCAGCAGCAGATGGGAGACCCAGTACTTC
TRBJ2-1,TRBD2,many,TRBV7-2,CASSFPAGRRNYNEQFF,TGTGCCAGCAGCTTCCCAGCGGGAAGGAGGAATTACAATGAGCAGTTCTTC
TRBJ2-2,-,-,TRBV19,CASSIVSSHTGELFF,TGTGCCAGTAGTATAGTGAGTTCGCACACCGGGGAGCTGTTTTTT
TRBJ2-2,-,many,TRBV2,CASRLNTGELFF,TGTGCCAGCAGATTGAACACCGGGGAGCTGTTTTTT
TRBJ1-2,-,-,TRBV9,CASSPPYGGLAGYTF,TGTGCCAGCAGCCCCCCGTACGGGGGGCTCGCTGGCTACACCTTC
TRBJ1-5,-,many,TRBV19,CASSILGSNQPQHF,TGTGCCAGTAGTATATTGGGAAGCAATCAGCCCCAGCATTTT
TRBJ2-3,TRBD2,many,TRBV7-9,CASSSLDLGRVDTQYF,TGTGCCAGCAGCTCCCTGGACCTAGGGAGGGTGGATACGCAGTATTTT
TRBJ1-2,-,many,TRBV28,CASSFRLRGNYGYTF,TGTGCCAGCAGTTTTAGGCTCAGGGGAAACTATGGCTACACCTTC
TRBJ2-3,TRBD1,many,TRBV12-3/TRBV12-4,CASSLATDRVTDTQYF,TGTGCCAGCAGTTTGGCGACCGACAGGGTCACAGATACGCAGTATTTT
TRBJ1-1,-,-,TRBV30,CAWSVMALEAFF,TGTGCCTGGAGTGTTATGGCTCTTGAAGCTTTCTTT
TRBJ2-2,-,many,TRBV7-8,CASSLSKGAGELFF,TGTGCCAGCAGCTTATCCAAGGGGGCCGGGGAGCTGTTTTTT
TRBJ2-7,TRBD2,-,TRBV11-2,CASSEQGAGGSYEQYF,TGTGCCAGCAGCGAACAAGGAGCGGGAGGATCCTACGAGCAGTACTTC
TRBJ2-5,-,few,TRBV20-1,CSASSPGDQETQYF,TGCAGTGCTAGTTCACCAGGGGACCAAGAGACCCAGTACTTC
TRBJ2-7,TRBD2,many,TRBV5-1,CASSPSGEPYEQYF,TGCGCCAGCAGCCCTAGCGGGGAACCCTACGAGCAGTACTTC
TRBJ2-1,-,-,TRBV13,CASSLRKEQFF,TGTGCCAGCAGCTTAAGGAAAGAGCAGTTCTTC
TRBJ2-6,-,few,TRBV18,CASSPPGDSGANVLTF,TGTGCCAGCTCACCACCGGGGGACTCTGGGGCCAACGTCCTGACTTTC
TRBJ1-2,TRBD1,-,TRBV7-3,CASSLETGFQFSGYTF,TGTGCCAGCAGCTTAGAGACAGGGTTTCAGTTTAGCGGCTACACCTTC
TRBJ1-5,-,few,TRBV19,CATTPSPGRGNQPQHF,TGTGCCACCACCCCCAGTCCGGGTAGGGGCAATCAGCCCCAGCATTTT
TRBJ2-7,-,-,TRBV27,CASSKTSATGYEQYF,TGTGCCAGCAGTAAAACTAGCGCGACAGGCTACGAGCAGTACTTC
TRBJ1-1,-,many,TRBV6-1,CASSGLSITEAFF,TGTGCCAGCAGTGGGCTAAGTATAACTGAAGCTTTCTTT
TRBJ2-1,TRBD1,-,TRBV11-2,CASSYTGGGEQFF,TGTGCCAGCAGTTATACAGGGGGCGGTGAGCAGTTCTTC
TRBJ1-2,-,many,TRBV12-3/TRBV12-4,CASSFPTPGAYGYTF,TGTGCCAGCAGTTTCCCCACCCCCGGGGCCTATGGCTACACCTTC
TRBJ1-2,-,many,TRBV27,CASSLTPGTGELADGYTF,TGTGCCAGCAGTTTAACTCCGGGGACGGGCGAGTTGGCCGATGGCTACACCTTC